These 32 T cell receptor beta chains originate from one sample sequenced in a study of identifying expanded T cells in peripheral blood (dated by TCRdb to between 2017 and 2020). Library creation used the immunoSEQ multiplex PCR assay. The table was pulled from immuneACCESS by TCRdb, which kept in-frame rearrangements only. Such tables lose some clones; where checked, under half of the loss comes from unresolved V genes, and the rest has no known cause. The sample table holds 95,000 or so clones, of which approximately 83% were seen once. The leading ten clones occupy 5.5% to 6.5% of the sample. Sequenced sample: blood. The origin of the receptors is a person between 18 and 75 years old in good health.

This chain connects TRBV5-6 to TRBJ2-7; 10 bases agree with TRBD1. In germline, CDR1 is SGHDT, CDR2 YYEEEE. This CDR3 has 16 amino acids. Trimming at V came to 4 bases and at J to 5 bases, leaving 12 bases not matched to a gene. The CDR3 nucleotides are TGTGCCAGCAGCCTTCCCACCCCCGGGACAGGGGACGAGCAGTACTTC. Protein sequence: CASSLPTPGTGDEQYF.

Comment on this clone: The junction shows a germline mismatch at one end, possibly a read error. V is TRBV10-1 and J is TRBJ1-1; possible D gene TRBD1, 5 bases. The CDR3 length is 15 residues. Germline assignment: CDR1 WNHNN and CDR2 SYGVQD (reference sequence). DNA of the CDR3: TGCGCCAACAGTGGGGAAAGGGGTCGGGACACTGAAGCTTTCTTT. This gives the protein CANSGERGRDTEAFF.

The chain links TRBV6-1 to TRBJ1-5, with TRBD1 identical over 8 bases. V was pared by 2 bases and J by 5 bases, with 11 bases of the junction left unmatched. Germline-derived CDR1 and CDR2 are MNHNS and SASEGT. The CDR3 totals 17 residues. This chain's CDR3 is CASSERQGAGGDQPQHF. In nucleotides, the CDR3 is TGTGCCAGCAGTGAACGCCAGGGGGCGGGTGGTGATCAGCCCCAGCATTTT.

V gene TRBV11-3 combines with J gene TRBJ2-3, with D unclear. Trimming left V 1 base short and J 6 bases short, with 11 bases between. In germline, CDR1 is SGHNT, CDR2 YENEEA. This CDR3 contains 14 residues. CDR3 protein: CASSLGGRPDTQYF. The CDR3, as DNA: TGTGCCAGCAGCTTAGGTGGCCGACCGGATACGCAGTATTTT.

The table lists this clone with a few counts. The chain carries TRBV7-2 and TRBJ1-1, with D perhaps matching TRBD1 (5 bases). CDR1 SGHTA and CDR2 FQGNSA come from the germline V gene. The CDR3 is 15 residues long. Trimming removed 5 bases at V and 5 bases at J, with 18 bases between. The CDR3 nucleotides are TGTGCCAGCAGCCTAAGGAGGGGAGGGGTGACTGAAGCTTTCTTT. Translating it yields CASSLRRGGVTEAFF.

The rearrangement links TRBV14 to TRBJ2-7; D gene uncertain. The CDR3 is 13 residues long. The V gene's germline CDR1 is SGHDN and CDR2 FVKESK. Between the trimmed V and J ends, which lost 6 bases and 0 bases, there was a span of 9 bases. The CDR3 region has the DNA TGTGCCAGCAGGCGCCAGAACTCCTACGAGCAGTACTTC. Amino acid sequence: CASRRQNSYEQYF.

This chain links TRBV6-4 with TRBJ2-3; 9 positions agree with TRBD2. V shed 6 bases and J 0 bases; nucleotides not matched to a gene: 1. The length of the CDR3 is 14 residues. CDR1 and CDR2 (germline): MRHNA, SNTAGT. In nucleotides, the CDR3 is TGTGCCAGCAGAGCGGGGGGTAGCACAGATACGCAGTATTTT. It specifies CASRAGGSTDTQYF.

This chain joins TRBV7-2 and TRBJ1-2; maybe TRBD1 (6 bases). V dropped 5 bases and J dropped 2 bases, with 9 bases sitting between them. CDR1 and CDR2 from the germline V gene are SGHTA and FQGNSA. This CDR3 region has 13 residues. Written as DNA, the CDR3 is TGTGCCAGCAGCGTCACAGGGAACTATGGCTACACCTTC. It is translated as CASSVTGNYGYTF.

The chain uses TRBV6-5 and TRBJ2-3, with a weak D call TRBD1 (5 bases). The CDR3 sequence is 15 residues long. The V end lost 0 bases, the J end lost 4 bases, and 11 bases lay between the germline ends. Germline CDR1 is MNHEY and CDR2 is SVGAGI. CDR3: CASSYSYDSSDTQYF. In nucleotides, the CDR3 is TGTGCCAGCAGTTACTCATACGACAGTTCAGATACGCAGTATTTT.

The gene calls are TRBV7-2 and TRBJ2-3; the match to TRBD2 covers 10 bases. The CDR3 loop spans 15 amino acids. Germline values: CDR1 SGHTA, CDR2 FQGNSA. V lost 4 bases to trimming and J lost 4 bases; unmatched junction nucleotides: 5. CDR3 nucleotides: TGTGCCAGCAGCTCCTTGAGCGGGGGGGCAGATACGCAGTATTTT. This translates into CASSSLSGGADTQYF.

The chain uses TRBV5-6 and TRBJ2-5, with unresolved D. From germline, CDR1 is SGHDT and CDR2 YYEEEE. The CDR3 runs to 11 residues. V lost 0 bases to trimming and J lost 5 bases, with 2 bases between them. The CDR3 reads CASSLEETQYF. The CDR3 bases are TGTGCCAGCAGCTTGGAGGAGACCCAGTACTTC.

The genes are TRBV7-2 and TRBJ1-2, with 12 bases aligning to TRBD1. Germline CDR1 SGHTA, CDR2 FQGNSA. This CDR3 spans 16 amino acids. V lost 5 bases and J lost 5; bases outside the gene matches: 9. The CDR3 sequence: CASSHTGQGASYGYTF. The CDR3 DNA follows: TGTGCCAGCAGCCATACGGGACAGGGGGCCTCTTATGGCTACACCTTC.

CDR3 in DNA: TGTGCCAGCAGTTACCCCGACAGCCGTAATCAGCCCCAGCATTTT. As protein: CASSYPDSRNQPQHF. J is TRBJ1-5 and V is TRBV6-6; possibly TRBD1 for D (5 bases). CDR3 length: 15 amino acids. Germline CDR1 is MNHNY and CDR2 is SVGAGI (reference sequence). Trimming cost V 2 bases and J 4 bases, with 12 bases left between them.

The V call is TRBV7-3, the J call TRBJ2-3; TRBD2 aligns across 8 bases. The V segment lost 5 bases and the J segment 10 bases; nucleotides outside the gene matches: 5. Germline CDR1 SGHTA, CDR2 FQGTGA. The CDR3 has 12 amino acids. This chain's CDR3 is CASSQTGGPQYF. The CDR3 coding sequence is TGTGCCAGCAGCCAGACGGGGGGGCCGCAGTATTTT.

The chain links TRBV6-5 to TRBJ2-7, with D possibly matching TRBD1 (5 bases). The CDR3 is 14 residues long. Germline-derived CDR1 and CDR2 are MNHEY and SVGAGI. The V end lost 5 bases, the J end lost 3 bases, and 14 bases lay between the germline ends. DNA of the CDR3: TGTGCCAGCAGTCCGAGACAGAAAATCTACGAGCAGTACTTC. As protein: CASSPRQKIYEQYF.

The rearrangement joins TRBV4-1 to TRBJ2-7; D not certain. The germline V gene encodes CDR1 MGHRA and CDR2 YSYEKL. This CDR3 comprises 12 residues. Trimming shortened V by 5 bases and J by 2 bases, and 7 bases separated the two germline ends. The DNA for the CDR3 is TGCGCCAGCAGCGGGGATACCTACGAGCAGTACTTC. Its translation is CASSGDTYEQYF.

This clone has only a few counts. The chain combines TRBV4-1 with TRBJ1-4, with D uncertain. The V and J ends lost 4 bases and 8 bases respectively, with 11 bases between them. CDR1 is MGHRA, CDR2 YSYEKL, per germline. The CDR3 is 13 residues long. DNA of the CDR3: TGCGCCAGCAGCCCGATTGTGGGGGAAAAACTGTTTTTT. This codes for CASSPIVGEKLFF.

This rearrangement joins TRBV2 to TRBJ2-7, with D possibly being TRBD1 (7 bases). Trimming took 7 bases from V and 5 from J, leaving 18 bases between them. This CDR3 is built from 14 residues. From germline, CDR1 is SNHLY and CDR2 FYNNEI. The CDR3 region has the DNA TGTGCCAGCAATTTAAGACAGGGAGGTAACGAGCAGTACTTC. It encodes CASNLRQGGNEQYF.

This chain joins TRBV11-2 and TRBJ1-1; a weak D match, TRBD1 (6 bases). The V gene lost 3 bases and the J gene lost 2 bases, with 13 bases spanning the gap. Per the germline V gene, CDR1 is SGHAT and CDR2 is FQNNGV. This CDR3 comprises 15 residues. DNA for the CDR3: TGTGCCAGCAGCTTTACAGGGCACCGAAACACTGAAGCTTTCTTT. Its protein is CASSFTGHRNTEAFF.

This clone was counted between two and nine times. The chain couples TRBV6-4 to TRBJ2-3, with 8 bases aligning to TRBD2. CDR1 is MRHNA, CDR2 SNTAGT, per germline. The CDR3 is 13 residues long. After removal of 7 bases from V and 10 bases from J, the junction contained 10 bases not matched to a gene. This CDR3 reads CASKEGPGGSQYF. In nucleotides, the CDR3 is TGTGCCAGCAAGGAGGGACCGGGGGGGTCGCAGTATTTT.

CDR3 nucleotides: TGTGCCAGCAGCTTAGGCGGAGGGGGGACCCAGTACTTC. Translating it yields CASSLGGGGTQYF. The V call is TRBV7-8, the J call TRBJ2-5, with D perhaps matching TRBD1 or TRBD2 (6 bases each). This CDR3 comprises 13 residues. V dropped 1 base and J dropped 7 bases, with 10 bases sitting between them. Germline V gives CDR1 SGHVS, CDR2 FQNEAQ.

This clone appeared once. CDR3 sequence: CGIKQGAYEQYF. CDR3 sequence (DNA): TGCGGAATAAAACAGGGAGCCTACGAGCAGTACTTC. The chain carries TRBV29-1 and TRBJ2-7, with D possibly being TRBD1 (6 bases). The CDR3 runs 12 residues. The germline V gene encodes CDR1 SQVTM and CDR2 ANQGSEA.

The CDR3 reads CASSLVLATYGYTF. DNA for the CDR3: TGTGCCAGCAGCTTAGTCCTCGCCACCTATGGCTACACCTTC. This chain links TRBV7-2 with TRBJ1-2; D is unclear. The CDR3 spans 14 residues. The V gene lost 1 base and the J gene lost 4 bases, with 10 bases spanning the gap. Germline assignment: CDR1 SGHTA and CDR2 FQGNSA.

The chain has TRBV15 and TRBJ1-1, with D tentatively TRBD1 (5 bases). V was clipped by 3 bases and J by 2 bases, with 13 bases between them. The CDR3 totals 15 residues. The V gene's germline CDR1 is LNHNV and CDR2 YYDKDF (reference sequence). The CDR3 nucleotides read TGTGCCACCAGCAGGGGACGGGATTTAAACACTGAAGCTTTCTTT. This gives the protein CATSRGRDLNTEAFF.

This chain joins TRBV5-4 and TRBJ2-7; weak D call: TRBD1 (6 bases). Germline assignment: CDR1 SGHNT and CDR2 YYREEE (reference sequence). V lost 0 bases to trimming and J lost 2 bases, with 12 bases between them. This CDR3 contains 15 residues. The CDR3 reads CASSLGYGGPYEQYF. CDR3 bases: TGTGCCAGCAGCTTGGGGTATGGGGGCCCCTACGAGCAGTACTTC.

The chain joins TRBV6-5 to TRBJ2-7; 9 bases are a match to TRBD1. After removal of 2 bases from V and 6 bases from J, the junction contained 5 bases not matched to a gene. The CDR3 is 14 residues long. The germline V gene encodes CDR1 MNHEY and CDR2 SVGAGI. The CDR3 region has the DNA TGTGCCAGCAGTTACGGGGGACAGGGAATCGAGCAGTACTTC. Protein product: CASSYGGQGIEQYF.

The rearrangement uses TRBV18 and TRBJ1-2; TRBD1 agrees at 12 bases. J gave up 0 bases and V 4 bases, and 15 bases lay outside the gene matches. Germline loops: CDR1 KGHSH, CDR2 LQKENI. The CDR3 has 20 residues. DNA of the CDR3: TGTGCCAGCTCACTGAGACTCGGGACAGGGGGCGGCATAGCTAACTATGGCTACACCTTC. As protein: CASSLRLGTGGGIANYGYTF.

This clone was recorded a few times. This chain links TRBV6-5 with TRBJ2-7; D unresolved. The CDR3 consists of 12 residues. The germline V and J ends were trimmed by 9 bases and 5 bases, with 14 bases remaining between them. Per germline, CDR1 MNHEY and CDR2 SVGAGI. The CDR3 loop is CASLECGNEQYF. The CDR3 DNA sequence: TGTGCCAGTCTCGAGTGCGGTAACGAGCAGTACTTC.

This rearrangement joins TRBV5-6 to TRBJ1-2, with TRBD1 matching 8 bases. CDR3 length: 13 residues. Germline V gene lookup returns CDR1 SGHDT and CDR2 YYEEEE. The junction had 6 bases not matched to a gene; V was cut back by 3 bases and J by 8 bases. This CDR3 is CASSYQGARGYTF. CDR3 in DNA: TGTGCCAGCAGCTATCAGGGGGCGAGAGGCTACACCTTC.

The CDR3 here is CASSPGNTEAFF. As DNA, the CDR3 is TGTGCCAGCAGCCCTGGGAACACTGAAGCTTTCTTT. The chain links TRBV5-4 to TRBJ1-1; D is undetermined. The CDR3 runs 12 residues. Deletions cut 4 bases from V and 1 base from J, with 5 bases between. The germline CDR1 and CDR2 sequences are SGHNT and YYREEE (reference sequence).

The chain carries TRBV9 and TRBJ1-1; D is unresolved. Deletions cut 2 bases from V and 1 base from J, with 12 bases between. Germline V gives CDR1 SGDLS, CDR2 YYNGEE. The CDR3 consists of 15 residues. In DNA form, the CDR3 reads TGTGCCAGCAGCGTCCAAGCCAGTGGGAACACTGAAGCTTTCTTT. Translated: CASSVQASGNTEAFF.

The CDR3 reads CASSLAWGGQETQYF. For the CDR3, the DNA is TGCGCCAGCAGCTTGGCCTGGGGGGGCCAAGAGACCCAGTACTTC. The rearrangement joins TRBV5-1 to TRBJ2-5, with 7 positions matching TRBD2. Germline values: CDR1 SGHRS, CDR2 YFSETQ. Germline trimming cut 0 bases from V and 1 base from J; bases unmatched to any gene: 3. The CDR3 loop spans 15 amino acids. Together with reference TRBV5-1 and TRBJ2-5, the CDR3 gives the full variable domain: KAGVTQTPRYLIKTRGQQVTLSCSPISGHRSVSWYQQTPGQGLQFLFEYFSETQRNKGNFPGRFSGRQFSNSRSEMNVSTLELGDSALYLCASSLAWGGQETQYFGPGTRLLVL.